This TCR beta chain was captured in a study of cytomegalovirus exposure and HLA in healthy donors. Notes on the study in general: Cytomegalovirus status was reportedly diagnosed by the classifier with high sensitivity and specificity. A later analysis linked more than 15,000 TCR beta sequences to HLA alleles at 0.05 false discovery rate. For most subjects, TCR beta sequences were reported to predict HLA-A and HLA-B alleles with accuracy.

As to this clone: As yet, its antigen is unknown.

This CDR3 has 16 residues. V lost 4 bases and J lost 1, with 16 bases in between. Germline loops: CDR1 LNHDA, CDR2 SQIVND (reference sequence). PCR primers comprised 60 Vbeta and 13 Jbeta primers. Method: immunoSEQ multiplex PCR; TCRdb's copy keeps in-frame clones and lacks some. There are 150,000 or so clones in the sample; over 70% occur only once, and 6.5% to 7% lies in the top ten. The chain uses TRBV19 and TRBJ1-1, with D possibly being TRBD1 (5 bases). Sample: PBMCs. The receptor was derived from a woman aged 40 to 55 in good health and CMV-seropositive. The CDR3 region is CASSSLDTVGNTEAFF. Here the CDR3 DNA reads TGTGCCAGTAGTAGTTTGGACACAGTAGGGAACACTGAAGCTTTCTTT.